This TCR beta chain emerged from a study of T-cell reconstitution after alpha-beta-depleted transplantation in children (dated by TCRdb to 2016 to 2018). Background for the entire study: T-cell immune reconstitution after TCRalphabeta/CD19-depleted allogeneic hematopoietic cell transplantation in children was quantitatively tracked in the study by means of TCR repertoire profiling.

In this sample, this clonotype turned up a few times. The clone's antigen remains unknown. Base-call qualities are not available, and no considerably larger clone is one nucleotide away. CDR1 is given as SGHTA and CDR2 as FQGNSA, both from the germline V gene. The CDR3 numbers 14 residues from cysteine through phenylalanine. Only the CDR3 part of the read is kept: 42 bases, read in frame from the first base. The V and J ends are trimmed by 6 bases and 5 bases, leaving 14 bases between them. Summary of the overall study and its limitations: Over the following months the frequencies of hyperexpanded clones went down, and after one year T-cell counts and TCRbeta diversity were mostly credited to newly produced T cells. In some patients, high TCRbeta diversity at day 60 was attributed to recipient T cells and intrathymic progenitors that had survived conditioning. About two months after transplant, the apparently early recovery of alphabetaT-cell counts reportedly depended on just several hundred clones that had expanded rapidly and came from non-depleted graft cells.

The library was obtained by PCR. The instrument was an Illumina HiSeq 2500. TCR library preparation used molecular barcoding, with unique molecular identifiers applied to normalize quantification of the TCRbeta repertoire. The raw public reads went through TCRdb reprocessing: fastp at Q25, MiXCR clone calling, in-frame beta chains kept. Rows with a matching CDR3 protein are joined into one entry that keeps the most common DNA and genes. The sample table holds fewer than 150,000 distinct CDR3 sequences, of which 23% were seen once. Over 9.5% of the sample is taken by the ten largest. Reading the label with the study, this specimen's treatment or condition is: allogeneic hematopoietic cell transplantation with graft depleted of TCRalphabeta T cells and CD19 B cells. TCRalphabeta/CD19-depleted allogeneic hematopoietic cell grafts were given to the transplant recipients, all of whom were children.

The rearranged chain carries TRBV7-2 and TRBJ2-1, with no confident D gene call. The TCR comes from a male patient between 2 and 10 years old who had a stem cell transplant for chronic granulomatous disease, so the T cells may come from the graft donor. This sample comprised PBMCs, mostly from graft donor cells, obtained 180 days after TCRalphabeta/CD19-depleted stem cell transplant. The base sequence is TGTGCCAGCAGTTTAAACCGCATAAACAATGAGCAGTTCTTC. This yields the protein CASSLNRINNEQFF.